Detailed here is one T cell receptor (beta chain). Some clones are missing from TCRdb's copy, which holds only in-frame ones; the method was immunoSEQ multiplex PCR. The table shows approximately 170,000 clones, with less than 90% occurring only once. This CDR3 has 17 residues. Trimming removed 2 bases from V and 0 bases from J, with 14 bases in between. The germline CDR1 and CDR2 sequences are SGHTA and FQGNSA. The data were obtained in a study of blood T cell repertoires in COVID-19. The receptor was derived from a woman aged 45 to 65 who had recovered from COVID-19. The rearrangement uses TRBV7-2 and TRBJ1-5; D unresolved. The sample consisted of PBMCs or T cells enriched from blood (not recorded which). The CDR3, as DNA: TGTGCCAGCAGCTTATCCGGGAGCCCGTATAGCAATCAGCCCCAGCATTTT. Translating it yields CASSLSGSPYSNQPQHF. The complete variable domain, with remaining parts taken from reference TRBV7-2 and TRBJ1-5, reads GAGVSQSPSNKVTEKGKDVELRCDPISGHTALYWYRQSLGQGLEFLIYFQGNSAPDKSGLPSDRFSAERTGGSVSTLTIQRTQQEDSAVYLCASSLSGSPYSNQPQHFGDGTRLSIL.